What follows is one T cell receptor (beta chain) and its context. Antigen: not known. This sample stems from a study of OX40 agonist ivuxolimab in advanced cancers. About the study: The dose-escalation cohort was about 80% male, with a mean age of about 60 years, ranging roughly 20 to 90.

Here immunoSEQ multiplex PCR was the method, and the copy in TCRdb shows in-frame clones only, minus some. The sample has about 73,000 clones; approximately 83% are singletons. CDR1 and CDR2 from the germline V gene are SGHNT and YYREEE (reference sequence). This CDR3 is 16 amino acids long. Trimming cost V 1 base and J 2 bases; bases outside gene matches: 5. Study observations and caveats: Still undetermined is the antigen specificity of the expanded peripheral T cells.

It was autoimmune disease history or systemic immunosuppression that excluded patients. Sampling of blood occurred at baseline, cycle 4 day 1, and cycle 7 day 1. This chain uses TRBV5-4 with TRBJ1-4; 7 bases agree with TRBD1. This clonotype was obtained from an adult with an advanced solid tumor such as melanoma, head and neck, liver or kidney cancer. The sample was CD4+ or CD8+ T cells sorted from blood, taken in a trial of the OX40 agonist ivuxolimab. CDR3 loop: CASSLRSGGTNEKLFF. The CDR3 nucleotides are TGTGCCAGCAGCTTGCGGTCAGGGGGGACTAATGAAAAACTGTTTTTT.